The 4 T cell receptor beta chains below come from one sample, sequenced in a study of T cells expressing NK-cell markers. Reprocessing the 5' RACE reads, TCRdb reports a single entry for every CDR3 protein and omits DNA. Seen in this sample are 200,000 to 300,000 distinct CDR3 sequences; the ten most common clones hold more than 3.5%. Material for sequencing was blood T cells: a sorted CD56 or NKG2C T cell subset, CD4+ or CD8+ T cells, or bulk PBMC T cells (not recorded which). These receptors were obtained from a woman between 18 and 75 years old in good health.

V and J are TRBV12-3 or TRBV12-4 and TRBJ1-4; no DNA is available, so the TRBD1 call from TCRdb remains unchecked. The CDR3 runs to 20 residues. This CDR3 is CASRGRGQGTPRIRNEKLFF.

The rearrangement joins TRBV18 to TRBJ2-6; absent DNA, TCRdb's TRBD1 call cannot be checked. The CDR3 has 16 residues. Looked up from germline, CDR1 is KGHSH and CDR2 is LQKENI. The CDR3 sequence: CASSIDSKSGANVLTF.

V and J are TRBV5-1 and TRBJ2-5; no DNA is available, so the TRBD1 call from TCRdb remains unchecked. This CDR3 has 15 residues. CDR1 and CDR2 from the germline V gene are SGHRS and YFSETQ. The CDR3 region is CASSLAFRGEETQYF.

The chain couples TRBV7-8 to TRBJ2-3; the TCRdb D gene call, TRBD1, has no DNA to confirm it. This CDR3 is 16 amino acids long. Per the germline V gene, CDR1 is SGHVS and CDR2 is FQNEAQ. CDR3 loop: CASSLGGGRGINTQYF.